Following are 16 T cell receptor beta chains from one sample sequenced in a study of blood T cell repertoires in COVID-19. Only in-frame clones appear in the TCRdb table, and some are missing; sequencing was by immunoSEQ multiplex PCR. The table includes 180,000 or so clones, 75% to 80% detected once. The sample comprised peripheral blood. The origin of the receptors is a woman in her 50s with active or convalescent COVID-19.

CDR3 coding DNA: TGTGCCAGCAGCCAAGGACTAGCGGGAGGTTACGAGCAGTACTTC. This codes for CASSQGLAGGYEQYF. The chain joins TRBV3-1 (or the pseudogene TRBV3-2) to TRBJ2-7, with TRBD2 identical over 13 bases. This CDR3 contains 15 residues. J lost 4 bases, V lost 1 base, and 1 base had no gene match. Germline loops: CDR1 LGHDT, CDR2 YNNKEL (reference sequence).

This clone was found a few times. V gene TRBV9 combines with J gene TRBJ1-1; D unclear. The CDR3 length is 14 residues. Deletions cut 2 bases from V and 1 base from J, with 9 bases between. CDR1 SGDLS and CDR2 YYNGEE come from the germline V gene. CDR3 DNA: TGTGCCAGCAGCGTTCTAGGAGGGAACACTGAAGCTTTCTTT. It translates to CASSVLGGNTEAFF.

The chain recombines TRBV4-1 with TRBJ1-1; no clear D. Trimming pared 4 bases from V and 1 base from J, leaving 13 bases between. Germline loops: CDR1 MGHRA, CDR2 YSYEKL. The length of the CDR3 is 15 residues. CDR3 amino acids: CASSLGGGKNTEAFF. The CDR3 DNA reads TGCGCCAGCAGCCTCGGCGGTGGCAAGAACACTGAAGCTTTCTTT.

This clone came up once. This chain connects TRBV29-1 to TRBJ1-1; D is undetermined. Trimming cost V 4 bases and J 0 bases, with 9 bases left between them. This CDR3 comprises 13 residues. Per germline, CDR1 SQVTM and CDR2 ANQGSEA. CDR3 nucleotide sequence: TGCAGCGTTGGACACCTCATGAACACTGAAGCTTTCTTT. Encoded protein: CSVGHLMNTEAFF. The full variable domain, in which reference TRBV29-1 and TRBJ1-1 provide the parts outside the CDR3, is SAVISQKPSRDICQRGTSLTIQCQVDSQVTMMFWYRQQPGQSLTLIATANQGSEATYESGFVIDKFPISRPNLTFSTLTVSNMSPEDSSIYLCSVGHLMNTEAFFGQGTRLTVV.

This clone was recorded a few times. The V gene is TRBV19, the J gene TRBJ2-2; D possibly corresponds to TRBD2 (6 bases). V lost 5 bases to trimming and J lost 5 bases, with 18 bases between them. The CDR3 is 16 residues long. Germline V lookup: CDR1 LNHDA, CDR2 SQIVND (reference sequence). CDR3 residues: CASSRDFPPRTGELFF. The CDR3 DNA follows: TGTGCCAGTAGTCGGGACTTCCCCCCGAGGACCGGGGAGCTGTTTTTT.

The chain links TRBV7-3 to TRBJ2-3; D perhaps matches TRBD1 (6 bases). The germline V gene has CDR1 SGHTA and CDR2 FQGTGA. CDR3 length equals 21 residues. The V end was cut by 0 bases, the J end by 4 bases, with 29 bases between. This CDR3 is CASSLTPRTESRLLSADTQYF. The CDR3 DNA sequence: TGTGCCAGCAGCTTAACGCCTAGGACAGAAAGCCGCCTCCTTTCTGCAGATACGCAGTATTTT.

The chain recombines TRBV30 with TRBJ1-3; 7 positions agree with TRBD1. V gave up 4 bases and J gave up 4 bases; unmatched junction bases: 7. Looked up from germline, CDR1 is GTSNPN and CDR2 is SVGIG (reference sequence). CDR3 length: 14 amino acids. CDR3 region: CAWNDRVYGNTIYF. CDR3 coding DNA: TGTGCCTGGAATGACAGGGTGTACGGAAACACCATATATTTT. Full variable domain (outside the CDR3, taken from reference TRBV30 and TRBJ1-3): SQTIHQWPATLVQPVGSPLSLECTVEGTSNPNLYWYRQAAGRGLQLLFYSVGIGQISSEVPQNLSASRPQDRQFILSSKKLLLSDSGFYLCAWNDRVYGNTIYFGEGSWLTVV.

The chain employs TRBV21-1 and TRBJ2-6; TRBD1, the table's D call, was not compared with the DNA. TRBV21-1 is a known pseudogene. This CDR3 is built from 18 residues. In DNA, the CDR3 is TGTGCCAGCAGCAAAGAAAAGCCCGACAGGGCTGGGGCCAACGTCCTGACTTTC. This encodes CASSKEKPDRAGANVLTF.

The V gene is TRBV19, the J gene TRBJ1-5, with 7 bases lining up with TRBD1. The CDR3 sequence is 17 residues long. The germline gives CDR1 LNHDA, CDR2 SQIVND (reference sequence). Losses at the gene ends were 0 bases for V and 2 bases for J; bases not matched to a gene: 7. Written as DNA, the CDR3 is TGTGCCAGTAGTATAGATGTAGGGACAGTGGGCAATCAGCCCCAGCATTTT. Translated, it gives CASSIDVGTVGNQPQHF.

The table lists this clone with a few counts. This rearrangement joins TRBV5-1 to TRBJ1-3; TRBD1 might be the D (5 bases). The germline V gene has CDR1 SGHRS and CDR2 YFSETQ. Between the trimmed V and J ends, which lost 4 bases and 4 bases, there was a span of 15 bases. This CDR3 has 15 residues. Written as DNA, the CDR3 is TGCGCCAGCAGCCCGGGGGACGAGTGGGGAAACACCATATATTTT. Translated, it gives CASSPGDEWGNTIYF.

This sequence joins TRBV15 and TRBJ1-2, with 8 bases fitting TRBD1. Germline loops: CDR1 LNHNV, CDR2 YYDKDF (reference sequence). This CDR3 comprises 16 residues. J lost 8 bases, V lost 1 base, and 12 bases had no gene match. The CDR3 is CATSRGRWEQGEGYTF. The DNA of the CDR3 is TGTGCCACCAGCAGAGGCCGTTGGGAACAGGGGGAAGGCTACACCTTC.

This clone was counted only a few times. The genes are TRBV6-5 and TRBJ1-6, with a possible D match to TRBD1 (5 bases). The CDR3 extends over 14 amino acids. In germline, CDR1 is MNHEY, CDR2 SVGAGI. Trimming cost V 7 bases and J 3 bases, with 10 bases left between them. The CDR3 loop reads CASIDSLYNSPLHF. The DNA of the CDR3 is TGTGCCAGCATCGACAGCCTCTATAATTCACCCCTCCACTTT.

The rearrangement joins TRBV7-9 to TRBJ2-5; weak D call: TRBD2 (5 bases). Germline CDR1 SEHNR, CDR2 FQNEAQ (reference sequence). CDR3 length equals 15 residues. V gave up 5 bases and J gave up 2 bases, with 15 bases separating them. CDR3 DNA sequence: TGTGCCAGCAGCCCCAAAAGGCGGGTACAAGAGACCCAGTACTTC. This gives the protein CASSPKRRVQETQYF.

This sequence joins TRBV9 and TRBJ1-2, with 8 bases lining up with TRBD1. Germline V CDR1 and CDR2: SGDLS, YYNGEE. This CDR3 is built from 15 residues. V dropped 3 bases and J dropped 0; count of bases not matched to a gene: 4. DNA of the CDR3: TGTGCCAGCAGCGGGTCGGACAGGGCTAACTATGGCTACACCTTC. It translates to CASSGSDRANYGYTF.

The rearrangement links TRBV9 to TRBJ2-7; 8 bases line up with TRBD2. Germline lookup yields CDR1 SGDLS and CDR2 YYNGEE. This CDR3 region has 14 residues. Trimming at V came to 2 bases and at J to 0 bases, leaving 1 base not matched to a gene. The CDR3: CASSVSGNSYEQYF. The CDR3 coding sequence is TGTGCCAGCAGCGTTAGCGGGAACTCCTACGAGCAGTACTTC.

The chain employs TRBV4-2 and TRBJ1-5; a weak D match, TRBD1 (6 bases). Trimming removed 3 bases from V and 6 bases from J, with 9 bases in between. CDR1 LGHNA and CDR2 YNFKEQ come from the germline V gene. The CDR3 length is 13 residues. Written as DNA, the CDR3 is TGTGCCAGCAGCCAGGGGGCGGGTCAGCCCCAGCATTTT. It specifies CASSQGAGQPQHF.